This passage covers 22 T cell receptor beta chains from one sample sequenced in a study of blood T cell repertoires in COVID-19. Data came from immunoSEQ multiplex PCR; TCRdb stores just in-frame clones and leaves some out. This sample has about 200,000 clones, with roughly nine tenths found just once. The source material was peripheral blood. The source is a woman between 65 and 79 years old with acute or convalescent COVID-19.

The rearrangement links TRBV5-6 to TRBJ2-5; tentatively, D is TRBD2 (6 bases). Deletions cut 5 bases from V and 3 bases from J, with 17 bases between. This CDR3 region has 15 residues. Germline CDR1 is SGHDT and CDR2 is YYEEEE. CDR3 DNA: TGTGCCAGCAGACCCGAGCTAGGAGGGAAAGAGACCCAGTACTTC. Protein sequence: CASRPELGGKETQYF.

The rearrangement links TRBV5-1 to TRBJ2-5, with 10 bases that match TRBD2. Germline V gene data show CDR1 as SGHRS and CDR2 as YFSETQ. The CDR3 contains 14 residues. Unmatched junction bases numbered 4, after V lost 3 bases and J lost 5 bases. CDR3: CASSSTSGVETQYF. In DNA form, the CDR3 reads TGCGCCAGCAGCTCAACTAGCGGGGTTGAGACCCAGTACTTC.

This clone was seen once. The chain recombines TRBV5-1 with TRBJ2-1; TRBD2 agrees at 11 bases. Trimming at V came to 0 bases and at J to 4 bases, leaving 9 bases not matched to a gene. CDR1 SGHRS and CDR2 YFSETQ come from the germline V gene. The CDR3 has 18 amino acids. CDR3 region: CASSLALSGRVGYNEQFF. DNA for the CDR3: TGCGCCAGCAGCTTGGCCCTTAGCGGGAGGGTGGGGTACAATGAGCAGTTCTTC.

CDR3 nucleotide sequence: TGTGCCAGTAGTATTTACGCAGGGGCTGATCAGCCCCAGCATTTT. Amino acid sequence: CASSIYAGADQPQHF. The chain joins TRBV19 to TRBJ1-5; the D gene is possibly TRBD1 (6 bases). Germline CDR1 reads LNHDA; CDR2 reads SQIVND (reference sequence). Deletions cut 3 bases from V and 5 bases from J, with 14 bases between. This CDR3 has 15 amino acids. The full variable domain, in which reference TRBV19 and TRBJ1-5 provide the parts outside the CDR3, is DGGITQSPKYLFRKEGQNVTLSCEQNLNHDAMYWYRQDPGQGLRLIYYSQIVNDFQKGDIAEGYSVSREKKESFPLTVTSAQKNPTAFYLCASSIYAGADQPQHFGDGTRLSIL.

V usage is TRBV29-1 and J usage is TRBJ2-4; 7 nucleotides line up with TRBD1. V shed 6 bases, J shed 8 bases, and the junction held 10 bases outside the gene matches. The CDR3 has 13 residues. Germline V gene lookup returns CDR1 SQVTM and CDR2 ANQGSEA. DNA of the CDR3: TGCAGCGTAGAGGGGGCCGCCCAGGACATTCAGTACTTC. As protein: CSVEGAAQDIQYF.

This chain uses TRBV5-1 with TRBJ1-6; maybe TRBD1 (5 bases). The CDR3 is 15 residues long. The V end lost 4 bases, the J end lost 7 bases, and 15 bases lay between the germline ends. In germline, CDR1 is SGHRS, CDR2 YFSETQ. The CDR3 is CASSVEDSTNSPLHF. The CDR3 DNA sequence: TGCGCCAGCAGCGTGGAAGACAGCACAAATTCACCCCTCCACTTT.

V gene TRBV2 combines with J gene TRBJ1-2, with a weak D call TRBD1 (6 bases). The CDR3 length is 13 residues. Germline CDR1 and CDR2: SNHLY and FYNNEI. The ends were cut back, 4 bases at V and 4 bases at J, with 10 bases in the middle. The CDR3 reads CASSASGAYGYTF. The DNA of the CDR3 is TGTGCCAGCAGTGCCTCAGGGGCCTATGGCTACACCTTC.

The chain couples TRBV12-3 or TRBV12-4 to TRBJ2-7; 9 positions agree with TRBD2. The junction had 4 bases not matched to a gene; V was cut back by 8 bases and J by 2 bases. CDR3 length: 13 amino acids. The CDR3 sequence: CASGLAGPYEQYF. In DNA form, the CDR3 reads TGTGCCAGCGGGCTAGCGGGGCCCTACGAGCAGTACTTC.

The CDR3 region has the DNA TGTGCCAGCAGCTGGTCGCCTAGCGGGAATTTCGGGGAGCTGTTTTTT. Translating gives CASSWSPSGNFGELFF. The chain employs TRBV21-1 and TRBJ2-2; the tabulated D call, TRBD2, remains unverified against the DNA. TRBV21-1 is assigned pseudogene status. The CDR3 has 16 amino acids.

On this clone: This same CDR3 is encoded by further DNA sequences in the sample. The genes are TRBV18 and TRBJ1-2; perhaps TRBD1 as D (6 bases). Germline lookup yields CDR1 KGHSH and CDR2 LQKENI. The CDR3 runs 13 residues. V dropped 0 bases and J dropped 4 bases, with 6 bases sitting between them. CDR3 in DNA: TGTGCCAGCTCACCACCAGGGGGCTATGGCTACACCTTC. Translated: CASSPPGGYGYTF.

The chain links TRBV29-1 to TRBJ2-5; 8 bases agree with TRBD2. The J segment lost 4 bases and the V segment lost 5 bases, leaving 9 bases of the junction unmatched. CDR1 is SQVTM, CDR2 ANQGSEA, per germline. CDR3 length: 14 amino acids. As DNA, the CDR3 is TGCAGCGTTAACGAGCGGGGGAGGCGAGAGACCCAGTACTTC. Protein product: CSVNERGRRETQYF.

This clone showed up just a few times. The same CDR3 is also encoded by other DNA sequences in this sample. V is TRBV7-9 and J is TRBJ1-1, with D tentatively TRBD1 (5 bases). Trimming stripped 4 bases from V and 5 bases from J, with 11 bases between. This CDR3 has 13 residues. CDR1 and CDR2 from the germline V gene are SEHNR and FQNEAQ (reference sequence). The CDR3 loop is CASSSAGGTEAFF. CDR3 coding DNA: TGTGCCAGCAGCTCGGCGGGGGGAACTGAAGCTTTCTTT.

The CDR3 region is CASSILASGVAKNIQYF. Written as DNA, the CDR3 is TGTGCCAGTAGTATTTTGGCTAGCGGGGTAGCCAAAAACATTCAGTACTTC. The chain links TRBV19 to TRBJ2-4; 9 bases are a match to TRBD2. The CDR3 has 17 amino acids. V trimming: 3 bases; J trimming: 0 bases; junction bases outside the gene matches: 6. Germline CDR1 and CDR2: LNHDA and SQIVND (reference sequence).

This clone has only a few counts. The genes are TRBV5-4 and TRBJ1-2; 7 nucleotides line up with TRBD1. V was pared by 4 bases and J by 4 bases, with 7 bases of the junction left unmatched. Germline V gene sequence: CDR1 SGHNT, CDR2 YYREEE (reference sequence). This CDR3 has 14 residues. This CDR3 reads CASSRQGQLYGYTF. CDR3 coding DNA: TGTGCCAGCAGCCGCCAGGGACAGCTCTATGGCTACACCTTC.

The CDR3 loop is CASSLEGLKGSTDTQYF. In DNA, the CDR3 is TGTGCCAGCAGCTTGGAGGGACTCAAAGGGAGCACAGATACGCAGTATTTT. The chain has TRBV5-5 and TRBJ2-3, with D possibly TRBD2 on 6 matching bases. Germline values: CDR1 SGHKS, CDR2 YYEKEE (reference sequence). This CDR3 comprises 17 residues. Trimming cost V 0 bases and J 0 bases, with 14 bases left between them.

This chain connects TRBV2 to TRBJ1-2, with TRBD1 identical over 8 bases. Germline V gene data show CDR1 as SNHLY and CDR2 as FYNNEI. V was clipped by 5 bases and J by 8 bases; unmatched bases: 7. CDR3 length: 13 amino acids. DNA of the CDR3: TGTGCCAGCAGTTCGGACAGGGATGGCGGCTACACCTTC. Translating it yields CASSSDRDGGYTF. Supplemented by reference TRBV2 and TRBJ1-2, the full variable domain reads EPEVTQTPSHQVTQMGQEVILRCVPISNHLYFYWYRQILGQKVEFLVSFYNNEISEKSEIFDDQFSVERPDGSNFTLKIRSTKLEDSAMYFCASSSDRDGGYTFGSGTRLTVV.

CDR3: CASSIADGGLQETQYF. The CDR3 bases are TGTGCCAGTAGTATAGCCGACGGGGGGCTGCAAGAGACCCAGTACTTC. The rearrangement uses TRBV19 and TRBJ2-5; D perhaps matches TRBD2 (7 bases). The V end lost 1 base, the J end lost 2 bases, and 14 bases lay between the germline ends. CDR3 length equals 16 residues. From germline, CDR1 is LNHDA and CDR2 SQIVND (reference sequence).

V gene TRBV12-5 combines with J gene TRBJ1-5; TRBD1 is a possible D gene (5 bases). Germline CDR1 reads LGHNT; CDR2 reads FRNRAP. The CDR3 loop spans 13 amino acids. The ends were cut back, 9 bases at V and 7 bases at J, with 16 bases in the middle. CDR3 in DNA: TGTGCTAGCCAGGGATCTCCTCAGCAGCCCCAGCATTTT. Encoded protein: CASQGSPQQPQHF. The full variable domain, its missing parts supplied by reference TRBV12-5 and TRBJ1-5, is DARVTQTPRHKVTEMGQEVTMRCQPILGHNTVFWYRQTMMQGLELLAYFRNRAPLDDSGMPKDRFSAEMPDATLATLKIQPSEPRDSAVYFCASQGSPQQPQHFGDGTRLSIL.

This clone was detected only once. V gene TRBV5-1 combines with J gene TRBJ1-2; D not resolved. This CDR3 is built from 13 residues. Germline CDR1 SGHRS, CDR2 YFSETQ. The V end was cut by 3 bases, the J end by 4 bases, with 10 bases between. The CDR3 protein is CASSSGLSYGYTF. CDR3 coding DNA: TGCGCCAGCAGCTCCGGACTGAGCTATGGCTACACCTTC.

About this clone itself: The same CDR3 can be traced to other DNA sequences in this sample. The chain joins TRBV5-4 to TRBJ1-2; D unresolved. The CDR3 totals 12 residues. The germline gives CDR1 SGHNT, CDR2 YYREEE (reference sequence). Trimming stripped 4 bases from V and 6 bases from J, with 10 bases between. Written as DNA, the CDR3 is TGTGCCAGCAGCCTAACGAGGGATGGCTACACCTTC. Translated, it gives CASSLTRDGYTF.

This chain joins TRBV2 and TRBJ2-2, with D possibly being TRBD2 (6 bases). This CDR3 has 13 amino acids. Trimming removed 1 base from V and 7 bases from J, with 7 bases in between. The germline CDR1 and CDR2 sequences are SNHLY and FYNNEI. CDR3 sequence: CASSEGTIGELFF. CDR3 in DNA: TGTGCCAGCAGTGAAGGGACTATCGGGGAGCTGTTTTTT.

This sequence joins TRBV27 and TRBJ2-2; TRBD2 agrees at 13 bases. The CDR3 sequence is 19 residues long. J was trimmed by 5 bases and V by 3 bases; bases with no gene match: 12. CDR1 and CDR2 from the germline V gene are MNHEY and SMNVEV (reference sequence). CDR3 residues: CASSFRRTSGSGGTGELFF. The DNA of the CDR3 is TGTGCCAGCAGTTTCCGTAGGACTAGCGGGAGTGGAGGAACCGGGGAGCTGTTTTTT.